The rows below give T cell receptor beta chains drawn from one sample of a study of cytomegalovirus exposure and HLA in healthy donors. The repertoire was sequenced with immunoSEQ multiplex PCR; TCRdb's copy has only in-frame clones and lacks some. The sample has tens of thousands of clones; the top ten hold 9.5% to 15%. Sequencing was carried out using PBMCs. Receptor source: a man younger than 35 in good health and CMV-seropositive. Both conserved end residues are part of each CDR3. The D gene is left open where the match is weak.

TRBJ1-1,TRBV9,-,CASSVGQPNTEAFF,TGTGCCAGCAGCGTAGGACAGCCGAACACTGAAGCTTTCTTT
TRBJ2-5,TRBV9,-,CASSVGLAGIQETQYF,TGTGCCAGCAGCGTAGGCCTTGCGGGGATCCAAGAGACCCAGTACTTC
TRBJ2-6,TRBV5-1,-,CASSPELWAASSGANVLTF,TGCGCCAGCAGCCCAGAATTATGGGCCGCAAGCTCTGGGGCCAACGTCCTGACTTTC
TRBJ1-2,TRBV4-1,TRBD1,CASSQVLGDRRNYGYTF,TGCGCCAGCAGCCAAGTCCTTGGGGACAGGCGGAACTATGGCTACACCTTC
TRBJ2-7,TRBV6-1,TRBD2,CASSAGTSGFYEQYF,TGTGCCAGCAGTGCAGGGACTAGCGGTTTCTACGAGCAGTACTTC
TRBJ2-1,TRBV6-1,-,CASSEKPDSKQFF,TGTGCCAGCAGTGAAAAACCCGACAGCAAGCAGTTCTTC
TRBJ2-1,TRBV7-9,TRBD1,CASSLGVLGQGEDEQFF,TGTGCCAGCAGCTTAGGGGTCCTGGGACAGGGGGAGGATGAGCAGTTCTTC
TRBJ2-2,TRBV30,-,CAYSAAGELFF,TGTGCCTACTCAGCGGCCGGGGAGCTGTTTTTT
TRBJ2-5,TRBV6-6,TRBD2,CASSPGLAGGFREQYF,TGTGCCAGCAGCCCCGGACTAGCGGGAGGGTTTAGGGAGCAGTACTTC
TRBJ2-5,TRBV6-1,TRBD2,CASSEAHAGGGETQYF,TGTGCCAGCAGTGAAGCGCATGCGGGAGGAGGAGAGACCCAGTACTTC
TRBJ2-1,TRBV4-2,-,CASSGAYNEQFF,TGTGCCAGCAGTGGAGCCTACAATGAGCAGTTCTTC
TRBJ2-7,TRBV4-1,-,CASSPRDMDYEQYF,TGCGCCAGCAGCCCCCGGGACATGGACTACGAGCAGTACTTC
TRBJ2-5,TRBV4-1,TRBD1,CASSPGQGHQETQYF,TGCGCCAGCAGCCCAGGACAGGGCCACCAAGAGACCCAGTACTTC
TRBJ2-2,TRBV23-1,-,CASSQDGSNTGELFF,TGCGCCAGCAGTCAAGACGGGAGTAACACCGGGGAGCTGTTTTTT
TRBJ2-7,TRBV5-4,-,CASSSGNSASYEQYF,TGTGCCAGCAGCTCCGGGAACAGCGCCTCCTACGAGCAGTACTTC
TRBJ1-6,TRBV7-9,-,CASSLMSEGDSPLHF,TGTGCCAGCAGTCTTATGTCCGAGGGGGATTCACCCCTCCACTTT
TRBJ2-2,TRBV15,-,CATSSIVGAGGELFF,TGTGCCACCAGCAGCATAGTGGGAGCCGGCGGGGAGCTGTTTTTT
TRBJ2-2,TRBV19,TRBD1,CASQTGGQRRTGELFF,TGTGCCAGTCAGACAGGGGGTCAACGAAGGACCGGGGAGCTGTTTTTT
TRBJ1-5,TRBV7-8,TRBD1,CASSPSGQRAPQHF,TGTGCCAGCAGCCCCTCGGGACAGAGAGCACCCCAGCATTTT
TRBJ2-1,TRBV7-3,TRBD1,CASSLLPTGVGNEQFF,TGTGCCAGCAGCTTGCTCCCGACAGGGGTCGGCAATGAGCAGTTCTTC
TRBJ2-1,TRBV29-1,TRBD2,CSVVGLAGLNEQFF,TGCAGCGTTGTGGGACTAGCGGGCCTCAATGAGCAGTTCTTC
TRBJ2-7,TRBV29-1,-,CSVASESYEQYF,TGCAGCGTCGCAAGCGAGTCCTACGAGCAGTACTTC
TRBJ2-1,TRBV6-1,TRBD2,CASSLAADGYNEQFF,TGTGCCAGCAGTCTAGCGGCAGACGGCTACAATGAGCAGTTCTTC
TRBJ1-5,TRBV2,-,CASSESGRGQPQHF,TGTGCCAGCAGTGAATCGGGGAGGGGTCAGCCCCAGCATTTT
TRBJ1-1,TRBV27,-,CASSPGVGAAEAFF,TGTGCCAGCAGCCCGGGGGTGGGCGCCGCTGAAGCTTTCTTT
TRBJ2-3,TRBV29-1,TRBD1,CSVLGDRGLEDTQYF,TGCAGCGTTTTAGGGGACAGGGGGCTTGAAGATACGCAGTATTTT
TRBJ2-1,TRBV7-9,TRBD2,CASSFVSGGLSYNEQFF,TGTGCCAGCAGCTTCGTTAGCGGGGGGCTCTCCTACAATGAGCAGTTCTTC
TRBJ1-1,TRBV9,TRBD1,CASSVSSGGTEAFF,TGTGCCAGCAGCGTATCCTCAGGGGGCACTGAAGCTTTCTTT
TRBJ1-5,TRBV30,-,CAWSVMSSGHNQPQHF,TGTGCCTGGAGTGTAATGAGTTCCGGACACAATCAGCCCCAGCATTTT
TRBJ2-1,TRBV2,-,CASSSTGSRYNEQFF,TGTGCCAGCAGTTCGACCGGGTCTCGATACAATGAGCAGTTCTTC
TRBJ2-7,TRBV7-8,-,CASSLELARSYEQYF,TGTGCCAGCAGCTTAGAGCTAGCTCGGAGCTACGAGCAGTACTTC
TRBJ2-7,TRBV18,TRBD1,CASSPRQGATYEQYF,TGTGCCAGCTCACCCCGACAGGGGGCAACCTACGAGCAGTACTTC
TRBJ2-3,TRBV5-4,TRBD2,CASSLRRLAETDTQYF,TGTGCCAGCAGCCTCCGACGACTAGCAGAGACGGATACGCAGTATTTT
TRBJ2-3,TRBV7-9,-,CASSPRGASTDTQYF,TGTGCCAGCAGCCCGCGCGGGGCAAGCACAGATACGCAGTATTTT
TRBJ2-7,TRBV19,-,CASSRGYEQYF,TGTGCCAGTAGCAGGGGTTACGAGCAGTACTTC
TRBJ2-3,TRBV9,TRBD1,CASSTLQGTGTDTQYF,TGTGCCAGCAGCACCTTACAGGGGACGGGCACAGATACGCAGTATTTT
TRBJ2-7,TRBV5-4,-,CASSLGSDFAYEQYF,TGTGCCAGCAGCTTGGGTAGCGACTTCGCCTACGAGCAGTACTTC
TRBJ1-1,TRBV19,-,CASSIVQGRRNTEAFF,TGTGCCAGTAGTATAGTCCAGGGGCGGAGGAACACTGAAGCTTTCTTT
TRBJ2-5,TRBV19,TRBD2,CASSLHPGLASETQYF,TGTGCCAGTAGTCTACATCCGGGACTAGCGAGTGAGACCCAGTACTTC
TRBJ1-5,TRBV6-5,-,CASSYSSGQPQHF,TGTGCCAGCAGTTACTCGTCCGGGCAGCCCCAGCATTTT
TRBJ2-7,TRBV28,TRBD2,CASSFGRSGRGRREQYF,TGTGCCAGCAGCTTTGGGCGGAGCGGGAGGGGAAGGAGGGAGCAGTACTTC
TRBJ1-5,TRBV15,-,CATSRDRANQPQHF,TGTGCCACCAGCAGAGATAGAGCCAATCAGCCCCAGCATTTT
TRBJ1-1,TRBV5-4,-,CALRGGNTEAFF,TGTGCCCTCCGAGGGGGGAACACTGAAGCTTTCTTT
TRBJ2-7,TRBV6-5,TRBD2,CASGYTGLAGAHEQYF,TGTGCCAGCGGTTACACCGGACTAGCGGGAGCACACGAGCAGTACTTC
TRBJ1-1,TRBV19,TRBD1,CASSIPGWGTGGSSEAFF,TGTGCCAGTAGTATCCCAGGATGGGGTACAGGGGGGAGTTCTGAAGCTTTCTTT
TRBJ1-5,TRBV30,-,CAWDRPNQPQHF,TGTGCCTGGGACAGGCCGAATCAGCCCCAGCATTTT
TRBJ2-7,TRBV7-9,-,CASSLGDIHLYEQYF,TGTGCCAGCAGCTTAGGGGACATTCACCTCTACGAGCAGTACTTC
TRBJ2-2,TRBV10-3,TRBD2,CATGGTSYTGELFF,TGTGCCACGGGCGGGACTAGTTACACCGGGGAGCTGTTTTTT